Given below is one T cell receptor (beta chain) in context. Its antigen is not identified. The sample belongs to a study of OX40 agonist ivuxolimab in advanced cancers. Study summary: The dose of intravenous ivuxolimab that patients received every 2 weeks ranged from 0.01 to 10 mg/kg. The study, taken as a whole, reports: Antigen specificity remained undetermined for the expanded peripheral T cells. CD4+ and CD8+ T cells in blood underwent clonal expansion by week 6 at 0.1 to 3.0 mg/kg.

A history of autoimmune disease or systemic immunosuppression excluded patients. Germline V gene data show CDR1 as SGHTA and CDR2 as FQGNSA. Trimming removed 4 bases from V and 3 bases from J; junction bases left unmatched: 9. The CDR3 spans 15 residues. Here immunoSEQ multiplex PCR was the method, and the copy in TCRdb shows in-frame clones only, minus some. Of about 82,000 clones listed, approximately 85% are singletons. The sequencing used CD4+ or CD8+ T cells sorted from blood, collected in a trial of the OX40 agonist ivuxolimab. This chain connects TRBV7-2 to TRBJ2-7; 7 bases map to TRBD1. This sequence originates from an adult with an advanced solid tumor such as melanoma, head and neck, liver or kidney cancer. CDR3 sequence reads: CASSSGQETGYEQYF. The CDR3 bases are TGTGCCAGCAGCTCCGGACAGGAGACGGGCTACGAGCAGTACTTC.